The present entry profiles one T cell receptor (beta chain) with its context. This sample is part of a study of CD8+ T cells in alopecia areata. The authors extracted RNA and reverse transcribed it into cDNA as the sequencing template. Repertoires were generated with immunoSEQ multiplex PCR, while TCRdb's copy carries only in-frame clones and drops some. The sample records under 300,000 clones, around two thirds being singletons. CDR3 length equals 15 residues. CDR1 is LGHNA and CDR2 is YSLEER in the germline V gene. The J segment lost 5 bases and the V segment lost 1 base, leaving 0 bases of the junction unmatched.

The input for sequencing was CD4+ T cells sorted from blood, taken at week 0. The chain combines TRBV4-3 with TRBJ2-3, with 13 bases fitting TRBD2. The sequence derives from a human donor with alopecia areata. The CDR3 is CASSQGTSGGDTQYF. The CDR3 bases are TGCGCCAGCAGCCAAGGGACTAGCGGGGGAGATACGCAGTATTTT.